A single sample gave rise to the 10 T cell receptor beta chains below, sequenced in a study of blood T cell repertoires in COVID-19. Assay used: immunoSEQ multiplex PCR; TCRdb lists only in-frame clones, some missing. The table lists about 210,000 clones, around 81% of them singletons, with roughly 13% in the top ten. The specimen was peripheral blood. The origin of the receptors is a human donor in a cohort sampled during active COVID-19.

The CDR3 DNA follows: TGTGCCAGCCTACCTACAGGGTTCGGCGGGGAGCTGTTTTTT. Protein product: CASLPTGFGGELFF. The chain carries TRBV6-5 and TRBJ2-2, with D perhaps TRBD1 (6 bases). This CDR3 contains 14 residues. Looked up from germline, CDR1 is MNHEY and CDR2 is SVGAGI. Between the trimmed V and J ends, which lost 8 bases and 7 bases, there was a span of 17 bases.

The rearrangement joins TRBV5-6 to TRBJ2-3; D is perhaps TRBD1 (6 bases). V dropped 7 bases and J dropped 0 bases, with 21 bases sitting between them. The CDR3 runs 17 residues. Germline-derived CDR1 and CDR2 are SGHDT and YYEEEE. The CDR3 loop is CASGTGLWGSSTDTQYF. The CDR3 bases are TGTGCCAGCGGAACAGGGCTATGGGGGTCTAGCACAGATACGCAGTATTTT. Drawing the rest from reference TRBV5-6 and TRBJ2-3, the complete variable domain is DAGVTQSPTHLIKTRGQQVTLRCSPKSGHDTVSWYQQALGQGPQFIFQYYEEEERQRGNFPDRFSGHQFPNYSSELNVNALLLGDSALYLCASGTGLWGSSTDTQYFGPGTRLTVL.

The V gene is TRBV18, the J gene TRBJ2-2; 7 bases agree with TRBD1. V shed 2 bases, J shed 7 bases, and the junction held 7 bases outside the gene matches. The CDR3 totals 15 residues. CDR1 and CDR2 (germline): KGHSH, LQKENI. CDR3 DNA: TGTGCCAGCTCACCAACACAGGGGTCCATCGGGGAGCTGTTTTTT. Its translation is CASSPTQGSIGELFF.

CDR3 DNA: TGCAGCGTTGAAAGGTGGGGAGGGGGCTACACCTTC. Protein: CSVERWGGGYTF. This chain links TRBV29-1 with TRBJ1-2; D remains unclear. Deletions cut 2 bases from V and 8 bases from J, with 12 bases between. CDR1 and CDR2 (germline): SQVTM, ANQGSEA. The length of the CDR3 is 12 residues.

The chain carries TRBV6-5 and TRBJ1-2, with unresolved D. Trimming stripped 0 bases from V and 6 bases from J, with 14 bases between. The germline V gene has CDR1 MNHEY and CDR2 SVGAGI. This CDR3 comprises 15 residues. The CDR3: CASSYSIIGQDGYTF. In nucleotides, the CDR3 is TGTGCCAGCAGTTACTCTATTATAGGCCAGGATGGCTACACCTTC.

V gene TRBV7-9 combines with J gene TRBJ2-1, with 7 bases identical to TRBD2. The junction had 7 bases not matched to a gene; V was cut back by 8 bases and J by 6 bases. The CDR3 runs to 13 residues. CDR1 is SEHNR, CDR2 FQNEAQ, per germline (reference sequence). Here the CDR3 DNA reads TGTGCCAGCGGGGCTAGCGGAGTCAATGAGCAGTTCTTC. Its protein product is CASGASGVNEQFF.

The V and J genes are TRBV6-1 and TRBJ2-5; maybe TRBD2 (6 bases). Trimming took off 2 bases at V and 1 base at J, with 11 bases between the two ends. The CDR3 covers 15 residues. Germline CDR1 reads MNHNS; CDR2 reads SASEGT. CDR3 sequence reads: CASSERRGSQETQYF. The DNA for the CDR3 is TGTGCCAGCAGTGAACGCCGGGGGTCCCAAGAGACCCAGTACTTC.

This clone showed up just once. This rearrangement joins TRBV11-2 to TRBJ1-1; 7 bases line up with TRBD1. Looked up from germline, CDR1 is SGHAT and CDR2 is FQNNGV. J gave up 7 bases and V 3 bases, and 20 bases lay outside the gene matches. The CDR3 is 18 amino acids. The CDR3 nucleotides are TGTGCCAGCAGCTTTTTGTCCCTCCGTGACAGGGAGTCGGTTGAAGCTTTCTTT. It encodes CASSFLSLRDRESVEAFF.

CDR3 nucleotides: TGTGCCAGCAGTTTCCCCCACCAGGGGGAGAGGACAGATACGCAGTATTTT. Protein product: CASSFPHQGERTDTQYF. The V call is TRBV28, the J call TRBJ2-3; 7 bases agree with TRBD1. The junction had 12 bases not matched to a gene; V was cut back by 3 bases and J by 3 bases. Germline-derived CDR1 and CDR2 are MDHEN and SYDVKM. The CDR3 runs to 17 residues.

This clone was counted ten times or more. This chain uses TRBV28 with TRBJ1-5; the match to TRBD1 covers 11 bases. This CDR3 has 17 amino acids. Germline CDR1 and CDR2: MDHEN and SYDVKM. After removal of 3 bases from V and 11 bases from J, the junction contained 15 bases not matched to a gene. This chain's CDR3 is CASSFLGQGARPLAQHF. The CDR3 bases are TGTGCCAGCAGTTTTCTCGGACAGGGGGCGCGTCCTTTGGCCCAGCATTTT.